This T cell receptor (beta chain) was obtained from a study of regulatory T cells in long-lasting Graves disease. The table lists this clonotype with many counts. Time point reported: newly diagnosed GD, antithyroid drugs for less than 3 months. The TCR library used RNA extracted from PBMCs. The source of the patients was an endocrinology department in Xi'an, China. About 9.2 milliliters of peripheral blood were taken and placed in EDTA tubes. Both iRepertoire HTBI primers and Arm-PCR of CDR3 regions were used to build the TCR beta libraries. TCRdb itself ran the multiplex PCR reads through MiXCR, one entry per CDR3 protein. The sample holds 400,000 to 500,000 distinct CDR3 sequences; around 13% are singletons and the top ten take roughly 18%. CDR3 size: 14 residues. V lost 5 bases to trimming and J lost 5 bases, with 15 bases between them. Germline V lookup: CDR1 SNHLY, CDR2 FYNNEI. These sequences were also reported in another study, on T cells in Graves' hyperthyroidism and ophthalmopathy.

This sequence was found in a woman in her forties or fifties with Graves disease. This chain joins TRBV2 and TRBJ2-5; D not resolved. The starting material was peripheral blood mononuclear cells (PBMCs), obtained at new diagnosis, from a patient treated with antithyroid drugs. The CDR3 DNA follows: TGTGCCAGCAGTCCTGAGAATGGGCCGGAGACCCAGTACTTC. Its translation: CASSPENGPETQYF.